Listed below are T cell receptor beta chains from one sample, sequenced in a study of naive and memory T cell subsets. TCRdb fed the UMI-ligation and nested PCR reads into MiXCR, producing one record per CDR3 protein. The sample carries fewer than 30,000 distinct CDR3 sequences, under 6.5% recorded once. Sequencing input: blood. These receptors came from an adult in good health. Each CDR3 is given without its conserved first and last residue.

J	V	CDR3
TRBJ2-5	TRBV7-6	ASSLMFGETQY
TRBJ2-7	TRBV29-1	SVEVMAYEQY
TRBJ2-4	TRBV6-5	ASSNGQYEY
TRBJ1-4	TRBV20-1	SPKEPRATNEKLF
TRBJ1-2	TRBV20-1	SAPDRVDGYT
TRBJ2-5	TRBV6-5	ASSYSTGGQETQY
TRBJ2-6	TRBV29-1	SVEGRQGKGANVLT
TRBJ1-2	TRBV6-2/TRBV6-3	ASNDRDYGYT
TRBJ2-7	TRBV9	ASSAQPGGGASYEQY
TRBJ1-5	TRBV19	ASSIRGASNQPQH
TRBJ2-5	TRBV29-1	SVVAGTQETQY
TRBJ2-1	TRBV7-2	ASRGLARNEQF
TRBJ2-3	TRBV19	ASSIGDRVPDTQY
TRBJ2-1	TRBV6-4	ASSEAGQGGDEQF
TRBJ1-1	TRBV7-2	ASSYSDRGATEAF
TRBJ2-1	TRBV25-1	ASSDGGREQF
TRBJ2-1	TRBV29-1	SVEDLERASANEQF
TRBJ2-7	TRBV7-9	ASSLASAGYEQY
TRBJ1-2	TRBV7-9	ASSLRGTENYGYT
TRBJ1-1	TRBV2	ASSATLNTEAF
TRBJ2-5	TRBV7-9	ASSLVFETQY
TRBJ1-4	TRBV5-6	ASSFGQGSEKLF
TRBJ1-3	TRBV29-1	SVGDSSSGNTIY
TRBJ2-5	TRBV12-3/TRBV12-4	ASSFDEGETQY
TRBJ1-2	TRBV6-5	ASRPSTGTGNYGYT